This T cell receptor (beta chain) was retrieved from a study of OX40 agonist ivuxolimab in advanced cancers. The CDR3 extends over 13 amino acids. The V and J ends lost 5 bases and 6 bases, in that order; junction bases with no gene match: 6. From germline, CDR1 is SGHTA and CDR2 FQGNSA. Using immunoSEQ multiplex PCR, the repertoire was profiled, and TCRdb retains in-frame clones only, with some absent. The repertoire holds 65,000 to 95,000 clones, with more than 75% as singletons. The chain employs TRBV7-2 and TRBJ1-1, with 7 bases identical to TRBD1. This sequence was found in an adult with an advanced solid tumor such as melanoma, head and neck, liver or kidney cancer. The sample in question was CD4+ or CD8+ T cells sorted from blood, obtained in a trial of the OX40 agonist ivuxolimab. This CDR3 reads CASSARQGSEAFF. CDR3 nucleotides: TGTGCCAGCAGCGCCCGACAGGGCTCTGAAGCTTTCTTT.